The 31 T cell receptor beta chains below come from one sample, sequenced in a study of T cells in Graves' hyperthyroidism and ophthalmopathy. The CDR3 regions of TCR beta were amplified from RNA transcripts. The HTBI primer set was used in a first-round RT-PCR of the TCR CDR3. TCRdb analysed the multiplex PCR reads with MiXCR anew, one entry per CDR3 protein. The table records about 300,000 distinct CDR3 sequences, less than 30% of them present only once. Sequencing input: blood. The receptors originated from a man aged 35 to 55 with Graves' hyperthyroidism that later progressed to Graves' ophthalmopathy.

There are many counts of this clonotype. This chain uses TRBV20-1 with TRBJ1-5; the D is unclear. Looked up from germline, CDR1 is DFQATT and CDR2 is SNEGSKA (reference sequence). Trimming left V 7 bases short and J 2 bases short, with 18 bases between. The CDR3 is 15 residues long. The CDR3: CSVRRGGIGNQPQHF. CDR3 DNA sequence: TGCAGTGTTAGGCGGGGTGGTATAGGCAATCAGCCCCAGCATTTT.

The CDR3 reads CASSYAGLLKVYEQYF. CDR3 coding DNA: TGTGCCAGCAGTTACGCCGGACTGTTAAAGGTCTACGAGCAGTACTTC. This chain joins TRBV6-2 or TRBV6-3 and TRBJ2-7; possibly TRBD2 for D (5 bases). This CDR3 is built from 16 residues. Germline lookup yields CDR1 MNHEY and CDR2 SVGEGT. Trimming shortened V by 2 bases and J by 3 bases, and 17 bases separated the two germline ends.

Ten or more counts support this clonotype. The chain recombines TRBV24-1 with TRBJ1-2; a weak D match, TRBD1 (6 bases). V was trimmed by 3 bases and J by 3 bases, leaving 13 bases between them. Germline CDR1 is KGHDR and CDR2 is SFDVKD. The CDR3 runs 15 residues. CDR3 bases: TGTGCCACCAGTGATGCAGACAGGCCTTACTATGGCTACACCTTC. Translating it yields CATSDADRPYYGYTF.

This clonotype was counted ten times or more. The chain has TRBV10-3 and TRBJ1-1; D remains ambiguous. Germline CDR1 is ENHRY and CDR2 is SYGVKD. The germline V and J ends were trimmed by 2 bases and 5 bases, with 9 bases remaining between them. CDR3 length: 13 residues. CDR3 bases: TGTGCCATCAGTGAGGCCGGGAAGACTGAAGCTTTCTTT. Its translation is CAISEAGKTEAFF.

This clonotype was seen many times. This chain links TRBV28 with TRBJ2-2, with 11 bases fitting TRBD1. The germline V gene has CDR1 MDHEN and CDR2 SYDVKM. CDR3 size: 16 residues. Unmatched junction bases numbered 5, after V lost 4 bases and J lost 4 bases. The DNA of the CDR3 is TGTGCCAGCAGTTCACGGACAGGGGGCATCACCGGGGAGCTGTTTTTT. Translating gives CASSSRTGGITGELFF.

V is TRBV6-2 or TRBV6-3 and J is TRBJ2-7, with 11 bases lining up with TRBD2. The V and J ends lost 5 bases and 2 bases, in that order; junction bases with no gene match: 5. The CDR3 is 15 residues long. CDR1 MNHEY and CDR2 SVGEGT come from the germline V gene. The CDR3 here is CASSTGLAGPYEQYF. CDR3 nucleotides: TGTGCCAGCAGTACCGGACTAGCGGGCCCCTACGAGCAGTACTTC.

Many counts were recorded for this clonotype. This chain connects TRBV12-3 or TRBV12-4 to TRBJ2-7; 7 positions agree with TRBD1. V shed 4 bases and J 3 bases; nucleotides not matched to a gene: 3. The CDR3 length is 13 residues. CDR3 in DNA: TGTGCCAGCAGTTGGGGGACAGACTACGAGCAGTACTTC. It codes for CASSWGTDYEQYF.

Many counts were recorded for this clonotype. The chain employs TRBV9 and TRBJ2-5; the match to TRBD2 covers 8 bases. The germline V gene encodes CDR1 SGDLS and CDR2 YYNGEE. V trimming: 0 bases; J trimming: 4 bases; junction bases outside the gene matches: 5. The CDR3 consists of 15 residues. CDR3 protein: CASSVDGLAGETQYF. The CDR3 nucleotides read TGTGCCAGCAGCGTAGATGGGCTAGCGGGAGAGACCCAGTACTTC. Filled out from reference TRBV9 and TRBJ2-5, the complete variable domain reads DSGVTQTPKHLITATGQRVTLRCSPRSGDLSVYWYQQSLDQGLQFLIQYYNGEERAKGNILERFSAQQFPDLHSELNLSSLELGDSALYFCASSVDGLAGETQYFGPGTRLLVL.

The rearrangement uses TRBV14 and TRBJ1-6; tentative D call: TRBD1 (6 bases). Germline assignment: CDR1 SGHDN and CDR2 FVKESK. The CDR3 consists of 15 residues. The V end lost 4 bases, the J end lost 8 bases, and 15 bases lay between the germline ends. The CDR3 loop reads CASSRGHVAHSPLHF. The CDR3 nucleotides read TGTGCCAGCAGCCGGGGACATGTAGCACATTCACCCCTCCACTTT. Full variable domain (missing parts from reference TRBV14 and TRBJ1-6): EAGVTQFPSHSVIEKGQTVTLRCDPISGHDNLYWYRRVMGKEIKFLLHFVKESKQDESGMPNNRFLAERTGGTYSTLKVQPAELEDSGVYFCASSRGHVAHSPLHFGNGTRLTVT.

The genes are TRBV6-5 and TRBJ1-3, with 7 bases identical to TRBD1. CDR3 size: 16 residues. Germline V gene data show CDR1 as MNHEY and CDR2 as SVGAGI. Trimming at V came to 4 bases and at J to 2 bases, leaving 8 bases not matched to a gene. CDR3 nucleotides: TGTGCCAGCAGTTCCTCCCCGACAGGGCCTGGAAACACCATATATTTT. As protein: CASSSSPTGPGNTIYF.

This clonotype was counted at least ten times. The rearrangement links TRBV29-1 to TRBJ2-7; D gene unclear. The V end was cut by 4 bases, the J end by 5 bases, with 15 bases between. Germline-derived CDR1 and CDR2 are SQVTM and ANQGSEA. This CDR3 has 13 residues. This CDR3 reads CSVVSAYTDEQYF. In nucleotides, the CDR3 is TGCAGCGTTGTCTCTGCATACACGGACGAGCAGTACTTC.

The J gene is TRBJ1-1, the V gene TRBV6-5; 10 bases map to TRBD1. Looked up from germline, CDR1 is MNHEY and CDR2 is SVGAGI. This CDR3 spans 15 amino acids. With V trimmed by 0 bases and J by 6 bases, 4 bases remained unmatched. For the CDR3, the DNA is TGTGCCAGCAGTTACTCGACAGGGGGCCTAGCTGAAGCTTTCTTT. Protein sequence: CASSYSTGGLAEAFF.

This clonotype was seen just once. The rearrangement uses TRBV7-3 and TRBJ1-1; no reliable D call. V gave up 2 bases and J gave up 0 bases, with 10 bases separating them. Germline assignment: CDR1 SGHTA and CDR2 FQGTGA. The CDR3 consists of 15 residues. The CDR3 coding sequence is TGTGCCAGCAGCTTAGAGGGATACATGAACACTGAAGCTTTCTTT. This sequence encodes CASSLEGYMNTEAFF.

This clonotype appeared many times. V gene TRBV6-1 combines with J gene TRBJ2-7, with 9 bases fitting TRBD1. Unmatched junction bases numbered 5, after V lost 4 bases and J lost 1 base. Looked up from germline, CDR1 is MNHNS and CDR2 is SASEGT. The CDR3 sequence is 15 residues long. The CDR3 sequence is CASSVSGTGSYEQYF. CDR3 nucleotides: TGTGCCAGCAGTGTATCCGGGACAGGGTCCTACGAGCAGTACTTC.

This clonotype came up many times. V and J are TRBV7-3 and TRBJ2-5; possibly TRBD2 for D (7 bases). V lost 5 bases and J lost 5, with 18 bases in between. This CDR3 is built from 15 residues. Germline CDR1 reads SGHTA; CDR2 reads FQGTGA. This chain's CDR3 is CASSRSRGAGETQYF. In DNA, the CDR3 is TGTGCCAGCAGCCGGTCCCGGGGGGCTGGGGAGACCCAGTACTTC.

The chain links TRBV28 to TRBJ2-5, with D possibly matching TRBD1 (5 bases). In germline, CDR1 is MDHEN, CDR2 SYDVKM. There are 14 residues in the CDR3. Trimming removed 3 bases at V and 1 base at J, with 9 bases between. CDR3 DNA sequence: TGTGCCAGCAGTTTCAGGGCGCTCCAAGAGACCCAGTACTTC. Its translation is CASSFRALQETQYF.

This clonotype was seen at least ten times. Here the CDR3 reads CASSYQQGTGREQYF. The CDR3 coding sequence is TGTGCCAGCAGTTACCAGCAGGGGACAGGGCGTGAGCAGTACTTC. The chain has TRBV6-5 and TRBJ2-7, with 9 nucleotides matching TRBD1. The CDR3 runs to 15 residues. V lost 2 bases and J lost 7; bases outside the gene matches: 9. Germline CDR1 is MNHEY and CDR2 is SVGAGI.

The table lists this clonotype with many counts. Written as DNA, the CDR3 is TGTGCCAGCACCCCGGAGGCTAGCGGAGTACCGGCCTACGAGCAGTACTTC. Translated: CASTPEASGVPAYEQYF. The rearrangement uses TRBV6-5 and TRBJ2-7, with TRBD2 matching 7 bases. V dropped 7 bases and J dropped 2; count of bases not matched to a gene: 17. Germline lookup yields CDR1 MNHEY and CDR2 SVGAGI. CDR3 length: 17 residues.

Written as DNA, the CDR3 is TGTGCCAGCAGAAGGACTAGCGGGAGGGAACACGAGCAGTACTTC. Translated, it gives CASRRTSGREHEQYF. The V and J genes are TRBV6-1 and TRBJ2-7; 15 nucleotides align to TRBD2. This CDR3 contains 15 residues. Germline lookup yields CDR1 MNHNS and CDR2 SASEGT. The J segment lost 5 bases and the V segment lost 6 bases, leaving 5 bases of the junction unmatched.

The chain couples TRBV20-1 to TRBJ1-3; a weak D match, TRBD1 (5 bases). This CDR3 spans 12 amino acids. Trimming stripped 3 bases from V and 4 bases from J, with 7 bases between. Germline V gene sequence: CDR1 DFQATT, CDR2 SNEGSKA (reference sequence). DNA for the CDR3: TGCAGTGCTAGCGGGACGGGAAACACCATATATTTT. It specifies CSASGTGNTIYF.

This clonotype has ten or more counts. This chain connects TRBV19 to TRBJ2-2; D may be TRBD1 (6 bases). The ends were cut back, 7 bases at V and 7 bases at J, with 19 bases in the middle. From germline, CDR1 is LNHDA and CDR2 SQIVND (reference sequence). The CDR3 extends over 15 amino acids. In DNA, the CDR3 is TGTGCCAGTACCGCCGGGACACAGTCTGGCGGGGAGCTGTTTTTT. This sequence encodes CASTAGTQSGGELFF.

The genes are TRBV6-1 and TRBJ2-5; D is perhaps TRBD1 or TRBD2 (6 bases each). Trimming removed 6 bases from V and 4 bases from J, with 18 bases in between. CDR1 MNHNS and CDR2 SASEGT come from the germline V gene. The CDR3 has 15 amino acids. The CDR3, as DNA: TGTGCCAGCAGCCTCCTAGGGGGGAGTGGAGAGACCCAGTACTTC. Protein sequence: CASSLLGGSGETQYF.

This clonotype was recorded at least ten times. J is TRBJ2-7 and V is TRBV4-1; 7 bases agree with TRBD1. J was trimmed by 2 bases and V by 3 bases; bases with no gene match: 7. In germline, CDR1 is MGHRA, CDR2 YSYEKL. The CDR3 length is 15 residues. As DNA, the CDR3 is TGCGCCAGCAGCCAGGGCCGGGACAGAGCCTACGAGCAGTACTTC. It codes for CASSQGRDRAYEQYF.

The chain links TRBV6-2 or TRBV6-3 to TRBJ1-1, with D possibly TRBD1 on 6 matching bases. Per germline, CDR1 MNHEY and CDR2 SVGEGT. This CDR3 is built from 14 residues. Deletions cut 4 bases from V and 4 bases from J, with 13 bases between. This CDR3 reads CASSLILGGTEAFF. DNA for the CDR3: TGTGCCAGCAGTTTAATTTTAGGGGGCACTGAAGCTTTCTTT.

In its sample, this clonotype was seen many times. The chain employs TRBV6-2 or TRBV6-3 and TRBJ2-7; 11 nucleotides match TRBD2. The CDR3 sequence is 15 residues long. Germline V gene lookup returns CDR1 MNHEY and CDR2 SVGEGT. With 6 bases clipped from V and 5 bases from J, the junction kept 9 bases outside the gene matches. The CDR3 is CASSSSLAGVHEQYF. The CDR3 coding sequence is TGTGCCAGCAGCTCATCACTAGCGGGAGTGCACGAGCAGTACTTC.

V is TRBV6-2 or TRBV6-3 and J is TRBJ2-7; tentatively, D is TRBD1 (5 bases). Trimming shortened V by 0 bases and J by 2 bases, and 11 bases separated the two germline ends. This CDR3 has 15 amino acids. Germline loops: CDR1 MNHEY, CDR2 SVGEGT. CDR3 bases: TGTGCCAGCAGTTACTCGGGGCCACTAACCTACGAGCAGTACTTC. It encodes CASSYSGPLTYEQYF.

This chain links TRBV10-3 with TRBJ2-5, with no clear D. Germline V gene sequence: CDR1 ENHRY, CDR2 SYGVKD. This CDR3 comprises 12 residues. The V gene lost 3 bases and the J gene lost 5 bases, with 7 bases spanning the gap. CDR3 sequence reads: CAISDNMETQYF. As DNA, the CDR3 is TGTGCCATCAGTGATAATATGGAGACCCAGTACTTC.

This clonotype was recorded many times. The chain recombines TRBV29-1 with TRBJ1-1; D remains unclear. Trimming took 6 bases from V and 1 from J, leaving 12 bases between them. There are 13 residues in the CDR3. CDR1 SQVTM and CDR2 ANQGSEA come from the germline V gene. Here the CDR3 DNA reads TGCAGCGTCGGGGAACAGACGAACACTGAAGCTTTCTTT. Its protein is CSVGEQTNTEAFF.

Many counts were recorded for this clonotype. The chain links TRBV6-5 to TRBJ2-7; TRBD2 matches 9 bases. This CDR3 region has 13 residues. Germline V gene lookup returns CDR1 MNHEY and CDR2 SVGAGI. After removal of 8 bases from V and 3 bases from J, the junction contained 5 bases not matched to a gene. The CDR3 nucleotides are TGTGCCAGCTATAGCGGGGGAAACTACGAGCAGTACTTC. Protein: CASYSGGNYEQYF.

This clonotype was counted at least ten times. The V gene is TRBV6-5, the J gene TRBJ2-5, with D perhaps matching TRBD2 (6 bases). Germline CDR1 reads MNHEY; CDR2 reads SVGAGI. The CDR3 extends over 14 amino acids. V was shortened by 6 bases and J by 4 bases, with 15 bases between the two germline ends. DNA for the CDR3: TGTGCCAGCAGCCTAAGTAGCGGTGGAGAGACCCAGTACTTC. This sequence encodes CASSLSSGGETQYF.

This clonotype was seen repeatedly, ten times or more. The J gene is TRBJ1-1, the V gene TRBV5-1; 7 bases match TRBD1. The CDR3 extends over 15 amino acids. Per the germline V gene, CDR1 is SGHRS and CDR2 is YFSETQ. With 7 bases clipped from V and 3 bases from J, the junction kept 12 bases outside the gene matches. CDR3 residues: CASGTKGGADTEAFF. CDR3 bases: TGCGCCAGCGGCACAAAAGGGGGCGCGGACACTGAAGCTTTCTTT.